One sample yielded the 2 T cell receptor beta chains listed below, sequenced in a study of shared clonotypes between healthy human individuals. Profiling relied on immunoSEQ multiplex PCR, and the TCRdb table lists in-frame clones only, not all of them. The table lists around 300,000 clones, roughly 91% of them singletons. The material sequenced was memory CD8+ T cells sorted from blood. Indicated subset: CD45RO+ cells pooled with CCR7-negative TemRA cells. The receptors originated from a man between 18 and 29 years old in good health.

The rearrangement joins TRBV7-2 to TRBJ2-7, with D tentatively TRBD1 or TRBD2 (5 bases each). V gave up 3 bases and J gave up 0 bases, with 12 bases separating them. The germline V gene has CDR1 SGHTA and CDR2 FQGNSA. The CDR3 is 15 residues long. The CDR3, as DNA: TGTGCCAGCAGCTTTTTTTCAGGGACCTCCTACGAGCAGTACTTC. Its protein is CASSFFSGTSYEQYF.

This clone was counted a single time. The chain recombines TRBV5-4 with TRBJ1-2; 7 nucleotides match TRBD1. Trimming at V came to 0 bases and at J to 4 bases, leaving 3 bases not matched to a gene. This CDR3 is built from 14 residues. The germline gives CDR1 SGHNT, CDR2 YYREEE (reference sequence). CDR3 sequence (DNA): TGTGCCAGCAGCTTGGCATCAGGGGGCTATGGCTACACCTTC. This codes for CASSLASGGYGYTF. Full variable domain (rest looked up from reference TRBV5-4 and TRBJ1-2): ETGVTQSPTHLIKTRGQQVTLRCSSQSGHNTVSWYQQALGQGPQFIFQYYREEENGRGNFPPRFSGLQFPNYSSELNVNALELDDSALYLCASSLASGGYGYTFGSGTRLTVV.